A single sample gave rise to the 27 T cell receptor beta chains below, sequenced in a study of Ad26.COV2.S vaccination and SARS-CoV-2 variants (dated by TCRdb to about 2021). The time point label, as the study defines it: individuals recovered from natural SARS-CoV-2 infection. Receptor amplification or capture employed the immunoSEQ multiplex PCR assay. What TCRdb holds here is the immuneACCESS table cut down to in-frame rearrangements. Part of the clones is not present; checked against another copy, under half of the missing clones reflect an unresolved V gene, and the others are unexplained. The sample profile shows around 370,000 clones; about 90% of them were found once. The top ten constitute about 3.9% of the sample. The input for sequencing was peripheral blood, taken after recovery from COVID-19. The receptors originated from a human donor who had recovered from COVID-19.

This clone was seen once. The chain uses TRBV11-2 and TRBJ1-3; D is unresolved. In germline, CDR1 is SGHAT, CDR2 FQNNGV. The CDR3 extends over 14 amino acids. With 1 base removed from V and 5 bases from J, the gap between germline ends came to 9 bases. The DNA of the CDR3 is TGTGCCAGCAGCTTAGTATCGGTCCGAAACACCATATATTTT. Protein: CASSLVSVRNTIYF.

The CDR3 bases are TGTGCCAGCAGCTCGCTCCGGGGCCAAGAGACCCAGTACTTC. It codes for CASSSLRGQETQYF. V usage is TRBV3-1 (or the pseudogene TRBV3-2) and J usage is TRBJ2-5; possibly TRBD2 for D (5 bases). Trimming removed 5 bases at V and 1 base at J, with 11 bases between. Germline V lookup: CDR1 LGHDT, CDR2 YNNKEL (reference sequence). The CDR3 loop spans 14 amino acids.

This chain connects TRBV7-9 to TRBJ1-1; the D is unclear. Trimming removed 2 bases from V and 1 base from J, with 5 bases in between. This CDR3 comprises 13 residues. The germline V gene has CDR1 SEHNR and CDR2 FQNEAQ (reference sequence). The CDR3 DNA follows: TGTGCCAGCAGCTTAATGGGGAACACTGAAGCTTTCTTT. Translation: CASSLMGNTEAFF.

This sequence joins TRBV10-3 and TRBJ2-6; D may be TRBD1 (5 bases). This CDR3 has 19 residues. Trimming stripped 0 bases from V and 0 bases from J, with 15 bases between. CDR1 is ENHRY, CDR2 SYGVKD, per germline. CDR3 in amino acids: CAISESSDRVFSGANVLTF. The CDR3 nucleotides read TGTGCCATCAGTGAGTCCAGTGACAGAGTTTTCTCTGGGGCCAACGTCCTGACTTTC.

Only one count was recorded for this clone. The CDR3 sequence is CASSQDAYGSLPFNTEAFF. CDR3 nucleotides: TGCGCCAGCAGCCAAGATGCTTACGGGTCCCTCCCTTTCAACACTGAAGCTTTCTTT. V and J are TRBV4-3 and TRBJ1-1; D is undetermined. Between the trimmed V and J ends, which lost 0 bases and 2 bases, there was a span of 22 bases. CDR3 size: 19 residues. CDR1 LGHNA and CDR2 YSLEER come from the germline V gene.

The rearrangement links TRBV3-1 (or the pseudogene TRBV3-2) to TRBJ1-2, with D uncertain. Germline CDR1 is LGHDT and CDR2 is YNNKEL (reference sequence). V dropped 1 base and J dropped 5 bases, with 17 bases sitting between them. The CDR3 totals 16 residues. In nucleotides, the CDR3 is TGTGCCAGCAGCCAAGTTCCGGCGGCCGGTCGGTATGGCTACACCTTC. Amino acids: CASSQVPAAGRYGYTF.

The rearrangement uses TRBV18 and TRBJ1-1, with 7 nucleotides matching TRBD1. CDR1 and CDR2 (germline): KGHSH, LQKENI. V lost 3 bases to trimming and J lost 11 bases; unmatched junction nucleotides: 12. CDR3 size: 14 residues. CDR3 amino acids: CASSPGRGGIAAFF. CDR3 coding DNA: TGTGCCAGCTCACCCGGCAGGGGGGGTATTGCGGCTTTCTTT.

This chain uses TRBV19 with TRBJ1-4; D is possibly TRBD1 (5 bases). Germline loops: CDR1 LNHDA, CDR2 SQIVND (reference sequence). V lost 5 bases, J lost 5 bases, and 15 bases lay in between. The CDR3 consists of 15 residues. Here the CDR3 DNA reads TGTGCCAGTAGTGCCAAGAAGGGGCCAAATGAAAAACTGTTTTTT. Translation gives CASSAKKGPNEKLFF.

The chain links TRBV10-1 to TRBJ1-3, with a tentative D call TRBD1 (6 bases). Trimming shortened V by 2 bases and J by 4 bases, and 15 bases separated the two germline ends. Germline V gene lookup returns CDR1 WNHNN and CDR2 SYGVQD (reference sequence). This CDR3 region has 16 residues. The CDR3 reads CASSEVPGTKGNTIYF. CDR3 in DNA: TGCGCCAGCAGTGAGGTCCCCGGGACAAAAGGAAACACCATATATTTT.

V gene TRBV5-1 combines with J gene TRBJ2-6; 7 bases fit TRBD1. CDR1 and CDR2 from the germline V gene are SGHRS and YFSETQ. The CDR3 covers 17 residues. Unmatched junction bases numbered 9, after V lost 4 bases and J lost 2 bases. CDR3 region: CASSGYRDRAGANVLTF. DNA for the CDR3: TGCGCCAGCAGCGGTTACCGGGACAGAGCTGGGGCCAACGTCCTGACTTTC.

This sequence joins TRBV6-2 or TRBV6-3 and TRBJ2-7; no reliable D call. This CDR3 has 15 residues. V shed 4 bases and J shed 4 bases, with 17 bases lying between them. Germline V gene lookup returns CDR1 MNHEY and CDR2 SVGEGT. CDR3 region: CASSSPNMNHYEQYF. In nucleotides, the CDR3 is TGTGCCAGCAGTTCACCGAACATGAACCATTACGAGCAGTACTTC.

The rearrangement links TRBV7-2 to TRBJ2-3; D is perhaps TRBD1 or TRBD2 (6 bases each). This CDR3 is 14 amino acids long. Germline-derived CDR1 and CDR2 are SGHTA and FQGNSA. V gave up 1 base and J gave up 4 bases, with 9 bases separating them. CDR3 in DNA: TGTGCCAGCAGCTTAGTGGAGGGGGCAGATACGCAGTATTTT. This translates into CASSLVEGADTQYF.

The CDR3 region is CASSSLGTVKTTEAFF. The DNA for the CDR3 is TGTGCCAGCAGCTCACTCGGGACAGTAAAAACTACTGAAGCTTTCTTT. The V call is TRBV7-2, the J call TRBJ1-1; 7 nucleotides line up with TRBD1. The trim removed 4 bases at V and 5 bases at J, leaving 13 bases unmatched. Germline V CDR1 and CDR2: SGHTA, FQGNSA. This CDR3 is built from 16 residues.

The genes are TRBV5-1 and TRBJ1-1, with 8 bases matching TRBD1. There are 17 residues in the CDR3. CDR1 and CDR2 from the germline V gene are SGHRS and YFSETQ. V lost 4 bases and J lost 4; bases outside the gene matches: 15. The CDR3 coding sequence is TGCGCCAGCAGCGGTGTTTCCGGGACAGGACCCCTCACTGAAGCTTTCTTT. Amino acids: CASSGVSGTGPLTEAFF.

This clone occurred once. The genes are TRBV28 and TRBJ1-5; 7 positions match TRBD1. The germline gives CDR1 MDHEN, CDR2 SYDVKM. The ends lost 3 bases at V and 2 bases at J; junction bases unmatched: 10. The CDR3 runs 17 residues. This chain's CDR3 is CASSLRDSYRGNQPQHF. The CDR3 bases are TGTGCCAGCAGTTTGAGGGACAGCTATCGGGGCAATCAGCCCCAGCATTTT. Complete variable domain (other parts from reference TRBV28 and TRBJ1-5): DVKVTQSSRYLVKRTGEKVFLECVQDMDHENMFWYRQDPGLGLRLIYFSYDVKMKEKGDIPEGYSVSREKKERFSLILESASTNQTSMYLCASSLRDSYRGNQPQHFGDGTRLSIL.

The V gene is TRBV18, the J gene TRBJ2-5; D remains ambiguous. Trimming took off 5 bases at V and 5 bases at J, with 9 bases between the two ends. Germline loops: CDR1 KGHSH, CDR2 LQKENI. This CDR3 region has 12 residues. CDR3 nucleotides: TGTGCCAGCTCAGCCACCCGGGAGACCCAGTACTTC. Translation gives CASSATRETQYF. The full variable domain, rest sourced from reference TRBV18 and TRBJ2-5, is NAGVMQNPRHLVRRRGQEARLRCSPMKGHSHVYWYRQLPEEGLKFMVYLQKENIIDESGMPKERFSAEFPKEGPSILRIQQVVRGDSAAYFCASSATRETQYFGPGTRLLVL.

V is TRBV7-9 and J is TRBJ2-5, with TRBD2 matching 9 bases. Germline CDR1 reads SEHNR; CDR2 reads FQNEAQ (reference sequence). This CDR3 spans 17 amino acids. The V and J ends lost 3 bases and 0 bases, in that order; junction bases with no gene match: 8. CDR3 region: CASSFFQRGAYQETQYF. CDR3 DNA sequence: TGTGCCAGCAGCTTTTTCCAGCGGGGGGCATACCAAGAGACCCAGTACTTC.

The chain combines TRBV15 with TRBJ1-2, with a weak D call TRBD1 (5 bases). Germline CDR1 and CDR2: LNHNV and YYDKDF (reference sequence). V was clipped by 0 bases and J by 6 bases, with 14 bases between them. The CDR3 sequence is 15 residues long. CDR3: CATSREMKGADGYTF. For the CDR3, the DNA is TGTGCCACCAGCAGAGAGATGAAAGGGGCTGATGGCTACACCTTC.

This chain connects TRBV5-1 to TRBJ1-1; tentatively, D is TRBD1 (5 bases). In germline, CDR1 is SGHRS, CDR2 YFSETQ. The V and J ends lost 2 bases and 4 bases respectively, with 15 bases between them. CDR3 length equals 15 residues. The CDR3 region is CASSLKGTGITEAFF. The DNA of the CDR3 is TGCGCCAGCAGCTTAAAGGGAACAGGCATCACTGAAGCTTTCTTT.

The J gene is TRBJ2-3, the V gene TRBV7-8, with D possibly TRBD2 on 5 matching bases. The CDR3 covers 15 residues. Trimming removed 1 base at V and 0 bases at J, with 8 bases between. Per the germline V gene, CDR1 is SGHVS and CDR2 is FQNEAQ. CDR3 bases: TGTGCCAGCAGCTTAGTGGCTAGCAGCACAGATACGCAGTATTTT. Its translation: CASSLVASSTDTQYF.

This clone was seen a handful of times. The chain joins TRBV6-4 to TRBJ2-3, with D possibly TRBD1 on 5 matching bases. The CDR3 consists of 14 residues. The V gene lost 4 bases and the J gene lost 5 bases, with 13 bases spanning the gap. Germline V gives CDR1 MRHNA, CDR2 SNTAGT. The CDR3 coding sequence is TGTGCCAGCAGTGCGAGCAGGGAAATAGATACGCAGTATTTT. Protein product: CASSASREIDTQYF.

This clone appeared once. The genes are TRBV5-5 and TRBJ1-2; 7 bases map to TRBD1. Germline trimming cut 4 bases from V and 4 bases from J; bases unmatched to any gene: 13. Germline loops: CDR1 SGHKS, CDR2 YYEKEE (reference sequence). The CDR3 covers 16 residues. The CDR3 nucleotides read TGTGCCAGCAGCCGAGACAGGGTTTTAGTCTTCTATGGCTACACCTTC. It translates to CASSRDRVLVFYGYTF.

This sequence joins TRBV6-6 and TRBJ2-5, with TRBD1 identical over 7 bases. The junction had 6 bases not matched to a gene; V was cut back by 5 bases and J by 0 bases. Germline lookup yields CDR1 MNHNY and CDR2 SVGAGI (reference sequence). The CDR3 is 15 amino acids. The CDR3 nucleotides are TGTGCCAGCAGTGCGACGACAGGGCACCAAGAGACCCAGTACTTC. Amino acid sequence: CASSATTGHQETQYF.

This clone occurred once. The chain recombines TRBV27 with TRBJ1-2, with 7 bases fitting TRBD1. The trim removed 6 bases at V and 5 bases at J, leaving 15 bases unmatched. Germline V gene lookup returns CDR1 MNHEY and CDR2 SMNVEV (reference sequence). The CDR3 length is 16 residues. In DNA, the CDR3 is TGTGCCAGCAGACCTACCTCAGGGGGGGCGGTTTATGGCTACACCTTC. It is translated as CASRPTSGGAVYGYTF.

V gene TRBV9 combines with J gene TRBJ2-3, with D maybe TRBD2 (6 bases). This CDR3 contains 15 residues. The germline gives CDR1 SGDLS, CDR2 YYNGEE. The V gene lost 6 bases and the J gene lost 2 bases, with 16 bases spanning the gap. This CDR3 is CASTRAAGFTDTQYF. The CDR3 DNA is TGTGCCAGCACCCGGGCAGCGGGCTTCACAGATACGCAGTATTTT.

The CDR3 sequence: CASSVGSGSIEGYTF. The CDR3 coding sequence is TGTGCCAGCAGCGTAGGGTCAGGGTCGATTGAAGGCTACACCTTC. V is TRBV9 and J is TRBJ1-2; maybe TRBD1 (5 bases). Germline loops: CDR1 SGDLS, CDR2 YYNGEE. The CDR3 is made up of 15 amino acids. V was cut by 0 bases and J by 8 bases, with 17 bases left in between.

V and J are TRBV12-5 and TRBJ1-1; 11 bases align to TRBD1. The CDR3 has 18 residues. CDR1 and CDR2 from the germline V gene are LGHNT and FRNRAP. With 0 bases clipped from V and 1 base from J, the junction kept 7 bases outside the gene matches. As DNA, the CDR3 is TGTGCTAGTGGTTTGGTTATAGGACAGGGGGCGAGGAACACTGAAGCTTTCTTT. Its protein is CASGLVIGQGARNTEAFF.